This T cell receptor beta chain was observed in a study of blood T cell repertoires in COVID-19 (dated by TCRdb to the early 2020s). In the study overall: Collaborator samples came from the United States, Italy and Spain and covered acute and convalescent phases of COVID-19. Samples were obtained from the ongoing ImmuneRACE study (first 160 participants) and from about 1,300 subjects provided by 6 global collaborators. Nearly every sample came with metadata listing a de-identified subject ID, COVID-19 status, age in years and sex. The material from the prospective study consisted of cDNA or gDNA derived from T cells, B-cell-depleted T cells, or PBMCs. The dataset comprised deeply sampled blood TCRbeta repertoires from subjects exposed to, actively infected with, or recovered from COVID-19. Where available, HLA class I and class II types were obtained from metadata supplied by the sample provider rather than from assay-based typing. The repertoires were released in a freely available public database intended as a resource for research on the immune response to SARS-CoV-2.

General conclusions and limits of the study: Clinical and demographic metadata were provided uncurated, with the amount varying by source and participant.

Whole blood was collected in K2EDTA tubes by collaborating institutions according to the institutions' own protocols. For TCRbeta analysis, collaborators shipped samples in one of three forms: frozen whole blood, isolated PBMCs, or DNA extracted from either of those sample types. TCRbeta CDR3 regions were amplified from genomic DNA by means of the immunoSEQ Assay, a bias-controlled multiplex PCR. In the authors' own workflow: Nucleated cell counts per sample were estimated from amplification of reference gene primers within the assay. To quantify the absolute abundance of each unique TCRbeta CDR3 rearrangement, sequence reads were collapsed and filtered. For each sample, productive Simpson clonality was calculated as the square root of Simpson's diversity index across productive rearrangements. Sourced from immuneACCESS, this table was stored by TCRdb with only in-frame sequences that have V and J called. A share of the clones is absent; for the studies checked, an unresolved V gene accounts for under half, and the remainder has no known explanation. The V and J calls and the clone size are those of that table, but D and trimming were determined from the DNA. In all, the sample holds some 170,000 clones, and about 87% of those were seen once. The ten largest clones add up to about 1.4% of the sample.

About this clone itself: The target of this receptor is not known. Base qualities are not at hand, and no much larger clone is one base apart.

The TCR was taken from a woman between 50 and 59 years old with acute or convalescent COVID-19. The sequenced sample was peripheral blood.

The encoded CDR3 is CASSPADTGLLQYF. The DNA sequence follows: TGTGCCAGCAGTCCCGCGGACACCGGGCTCCTCCAGTACTTC. The rearranged chain carries TRBV6-2 or TRBV6-3 and TRBJ2-5, and TRBD1 may be the D gene, going by 5 matching bases. The CDR1 and CDR2 encoded by the germline V gene are MNHEY and SVGEGT. The CDR3 covers 14 residues, taking in both the cysteine and the phenylalanine. Of the read, only the CDR3 DNA is kept; its 42 bases are in frame from base 1. Trimming removed 5 bases from V and 10 bases from J, leaving 20 bases between the germline ends.